This entry lists 27 T cell receptor beta chains sequenced from one sample in a study of beta chain features in type 1 diabetes. TCRB transcripts that were expressed got sequenced, as all of the isolated RNA had been reverse transcribed. Data came from immunoSEQ multiplex PCR; TCRdb stores just in-frame clones and leaves some out. The sample has 250,000 to 300,000 clones, approximately 8% seen once. Source material: central memory CD4+ T cells from blood. These receptors were taken from a woman between 18 and 30 years old in good health.

This clone was seen a few times. The V call is TRBV5-4, the J call TRBJ2-5, with a possible D match to TRBD2 (7 bases). Germline lookup yields CDR1 SGHNT and CDR2 YYREEE (reference sequence). V was pared by 3 bases and J by 4 bases, with 16 bases between. The CDR3 loop spans 15 amino acids. CDR3 residues: CASSSQAGAGETQYF. The CDR3 DNA reads as TGTGCCAGCAGCTCACAGGCGGGGGCCGGAGAGACCCAGTACTTC.

This clone occurred a few times. V is TRBV1 and J is TRBJ1-1. TRBV1 is a known pseudogene. This CDR3 is built from 15 residues. CDR3 coding DNA: TGCACCAGCAGCGAACCGAACGGGGTGGGCACTGAAGCTTTCTTT. As protein: CTSSEPNGVGTEAFF.

The table lists this clone with many counts. This sequence joins TRBV11-2 and TRBJ2-1; 12 nucleotides match TRBD2. With V trimmed by 1 base and J by 15 bases, 4 bases remained unmatched. CDR1 SGHAT and CDR2 FQNNGV come from the germline V gene. This CDR3 has 13 residues. The CDR3 sequence is CASSLGETSGGFF. In DNA form, the CDR3 reads TGTGCCAGCAGCTTAGGGGAGACTAGCGGGGGGTTCTTC. The variable domain in full, with the rest retrieved from reference TRBV11-2 and TRBJ2-1, is EAGVAQSPRYKIIEKRQSVAFWCNPISGHATLYWYQQILGQGPKLLIQFQNNGVVDDSQLPKDRFSAERLKGVDSTLKIQPAKLEDSAVYLCASSLGETSGGFFGPGTRLTVL.

The chain employs TRBV29-1 and TRBJ1-2; no clear D. The germline V gene has CDR1 SQVTM and CDR2 ANQGSEA. The V and J ends lost 5 bases and 10 bases respectively, with 20 bases between them. The CDR3 runs 13 residues. The DNA for the CDR3 is TGCAGCGTTCTGGGCCCGGCCGGTGGATCCTACACCTTC. It yields the protein CSVLGPAGGSYTF.

V usage is TRBV18 and J usage is TRBJ2-1; TRBD1 matches 9 bases. Looked up from germline, CDR1 is KGHSH and CDR2 is LQKENI. V lost 0 bases and J lost 3; bases outside the gene matches: 3. This CDR3 region has 16 residues. The CDR3 region is CASSPPRQGVYNEQFF. CDR3 DNA sequence: TGTGCCAGCTCACCACCGAGACAGGGGGTCTACAATGAGCAGTTCTTC. Complete variable domain (other parts from reference TRBV18 and TRBJ2-1): NAGVMQNPRHLVRRRGQEARLRCSPMKGHSHVYWYRQLPEEGLKFMVYLQKENIIDESGMPKERFSAEFPKEGPSILRIQQVVRGDSAAYFCASSPPRQGVYNEQFFGPGTRLTVL.

This chain links TRBV7-2 with TRBJ2-1; 10 bases are shared with TRBD1. CDR3 length: 16 amino acids. V trimming: 3 bases; J trimming: 1 base; junction bases outside the gene matches: 3. Germline loops: CDR1 SGHTA, CDR2 FQGNSA. In DNA, the CDR3 is TGTGCCAGCAGCTTCCGGGACAGGGGATCCTACAATGAGCAGTTCTTC. Its translation is CASSFRDRGSYNEQFF.

The chain links TRBV30 to TRBJ1-1; D is perhaps TRBD1 (6 bases). The length of the CDR3 is 15 residues. V was shortened by 0 bases and J by 4 bases, with 15 bases between the two germline ends. Germline values: CDR1 GTSNPN, CDR2 SVGIG (reference sequence). Here the CDR3 DNA reads TGTGCCTGGAGTGTAGTCCGGGGGCGAGGCACTGAAGCTTTCTTT. Residues: CAWSVVRGRGTEAFF.

This clone was picked up many times. The rearrangement uses TRBV28 and TRBJ1-6; a weak D match, TRBD1 (5 bases). This CDR3 is built from 14 residues. In germline, CDR1 is MDHEN, CDR2 SYDVKM. The V end was cut by 4 bases, the J end by 15 bases, with 19 bases between. This CDR3 is CASSYRGGALDLHF. CDR3 nucleotide sequence: TGTGCCAGCAGTTATCGGGGAGGGGCCCTTGACCTCCACTTT.

This clone was seen a few times. The genes are TRBV9 and TRBJ2-2, with no clear D. V was cut by 0 bases and J by 3 bases, with 12 bases left in between. There are 16 residues in the CDR3. Per the germline V gene, CDR1 is SGDLS and CDR2 is YYNGEE. CDR3 amino acids: CASSVGKGWDTGELFF. CDR3 DNA sequence: TGTGCCAGCAGCGTAGGGAAAGGCTGGGACACCGGGGAGCTGTTTTTT. Variable domain in full (rest from reference TRBV9 and TRBJ2-2): DSGVTQTPKHLITATGQRVTLRCSPRSGDLSVYWYQQSLDQGLQFLIQYYNGEERAKGNILERFSAQQFPDLHSELNLSSLELGDSALYFCASSVGKGWDTGELFFGEGSRLTVL.

This clone occurred a few times. CDR3 amino acids: CAILYEQYF. The CDR3 nucleotides are TGTGCCATCCTCTACGAGCAGTACTTC. The chain carries TRBV28 and TRBJ2-7; D is unresolved. The germline V and J ends were trimmed by 10 bases and 3 bases, with 4 bases remaining between them. CDR1 MDHEN and CDR2 SYDVKM come from the germline V gene. There are 9 residues in the CDR3. Using reference TRBV28 and TRBJ2-7 for the parts outside the CDR3, the full variable domain is DVKVTQSSRYLVKRTGEKVFLECVQDMDHENMFWYRQDPGLGLRLIYFSYDVKMKEKGDIPEGYSVSREKKERFSLILESASTNQTSMYLCAILYEQYFGPGTRLTVT.

This clone was counted only a few times. The chain couples TRBV29-1 to TRBJ2-4, with 8 bases matching TRBD1. The CDR3 is 14 residues long. In germline, CDR1 is SQVTM, CDR2 ANQGSEA. V gave up 4 bases and J gave up 9 bases; unmatched junction bases: 11. CDR3 loop: CSVGQGIVGSIQYF. The CDR3 DNA reads as TGCAGCGTTGGACAGGGGATAGTTGGCAGCATTCAGTACTTC.

This clone appeared a few times. The V and J genes are TRBV7-3 and TRBJ2-7, with 7 bases identical to TRBD1. CDR3 length: 14 amino acids. Trimming at V came to 5 bases and at J to 2 bases, leaving 6 bases not matched to a gene. Germline CDR1 SGHTA, CDR2 FQGTGA. CDR3 DNA sequence: TGTGCCAGCAGCCTACAGGGGATCCCCTACGAGCAGTACTTC. It translates to CASSLQGIPYEQYF.

This clone was counted between two and nine times. This sample also contains other DNA sequences that code for the same CDR3. The chain combines TRBV7-9 with TRBJ1-1; no firm D call. Germline CDR1 reads SEHNR; CDR2 reads FQNEAQ (reference sequence). The CDR3 sequence is 14 residues long. Deletions cut 0 bases from V and 0 bases from J, with 5 bases between. CDR3 protein: CASSLALLNTEAFF. The CDR3 DNA reads as TGTGCCAGCAGCTTAGCCCTCCTGAACACTGAAGCTTTCTTT.

This chain joins TRBV7-8 and TRBJ2-1; no clear D. The CDR3 is 12 residues long. V was shortened by 0 bases and J by 11 bases, with 8 bases between the two germline ends. Looked up from germline, CDR1 is SGHVS and CDR2 is FQNEAQ. CDR3 residues: CASSLADRQQFF. The CDR3 DNA is TGTGCCAGCAGCTTAGCTGATCGGCAGCAGTTCTTC.

This clone was counted only a few times. The V and J genes are TRBV9 and TRBJ1-1; 7 bases match TRBD1. This CDR3 spans 17 amino acids. J lost 6 bases, V lost 2 bases, and 16 bases had no gene match. Germline CDR1 SGDLS, CDR2 YYNGEE. CDR3 loop: CASSVSTGDSSGPEAFF. The CDR3 DNA sequence: TGTGCCAGCAGCGTTTCGACGGGGGACAGCAGCGGCCCTGAAGCTTTCTTT.

The chain uses TRBV11-2 and TRBJ1-1; unclear D gene. CDR3 length: 12 amino acids. The V and J ends lost 1 base and 11 bases respectively, with 11 bases between them. Germline-derived CDR1 and CDR2 are SGHAT and FQNNGV. CDR3 sequence reads: CASSLVPLPAFF. The CDR3 DNA is TGTGCCAGCAGCTTAGTACCGTTGCCTGCTTTCTTT.

The chain carries TRBV7-9 and TRBJ1-4; the match to TRBD1 covers 9 bases. V shed 5 bases, J shed 7 bases, and the junction held 8 bases outside the gene matches. CDR1 is SEHNR, CDR2 FQNEAQ, per germline (reference sequence). The CDR3 has 15 residues. CDR3 nucleotides: TGTGCCAGCAGCGTGGGGTCGGACAGGGGTGAAAAACTGTTTTTT. Protein product: CASSVGSDRGEKLFF.

This clone has a handful of counts. CDR3 residues: CASSPQGKRTEAFF. The DNA of the CDR3 is TGTGCCAGCAGCCCCCAGGGAAAGAGGACTGAAGCTTTCTTT. The rearrangement uses TRBV7-9 and TRBJ1-1; D perhaps matches TRBD1 (5 bases). V lost 5 bases, J lost 5 bases, and 15 bases lay in between. The CDR3 loop spans 14 amino acids. Germline V gene sequence: CDR1 SEHNR, CDR2 FQNEAQ (reference sequence).

This clone was counted a few times. The chain combines TRBV7-2 with TRBJ2-5; D call uncertain. The CDR3 spans 13 residues. V lost 2 bases and J 4 bases, leaving 8 bases between the germline ends. Per the germline V gene, CDR1 is SGHTA and CDR2 is FQGNSA. The CDR3 protein is CASSLRLLETQYF. CDR3 sequence (DNA): TGTGCCAGCAGCTTACGTCTCCTAGAGACCCAGTACTTC. The complete variable domain, with remaining parts taken from reference TRBV7-2 and TRBJ2-5, reads GAGVSQSPSNKVTEKGKDVELRCDPISGHTALYWYRQSLGQGLEFLIYFQGNSAPDKSGLPSDRFSAERTGGSVSTLTIQRTQQEDSAVYLCASSLRLLETQYFGPGTRLLVL.

This sequence joins TRBV5-1 and TRBJ1-2; maybe TRBD1 (5 bases). Germline CDR1 SGHRS, CDR2 YFSETQ. V lost 0 bases to trimming and J lost 5 bases, with 8 bases between them. This CDR3 has 13 residues. The CDR3 protein is CASSLEGEYGYTF. The CDR3 DNA follows: TGCGCCAGCAGCTTGGAAGGGGAGTATGGCTACACCTTC.

This clone was detected a few times. V and J are TRBV4-1 and TRBJ2-5; no definite D call. This CDR3 spans 14 amino acids. Trimming pared 4 bases from V and 5 bases from J, leaving 14 bases between. Per the germline V gene, CDR1 is MGHRA and CDR2 is YSYEKL. In DNA, the CDR3 is TGCGCCAGCAGCCTCCCTCAACCCGGTGAGACCCAGTACTTC. This translates into CASSLPQPGETQYF.

This clone was picked up a small number of times. The chain links TRBV2 to TRBJ2-6, with D unclear. CDR3 length equals 13 residues. The V end was cut by 5 bases, the J end by 4 bases, with 6 bases between. Germline-derived CDR1 and CDR2 are SNHLY and FYNNEI. The CDR3 DNA reads as TGTGCCAGCAGTCTTTCCGGGGCCAACGTCCTGACTTTC. Amino acid sequence: CASSLSGANVLTF.

V is TRBV7-2 and J is TRBJ2-4; D unresolved. Germline loops: CDR1 SGHTA, CDR2 FQGNSA. Between the trimmed V and J ends, which lost 1 base and 0 bases, there was a span of 13 bases. The CDR3 contains 17 residues. The DNA of the CDR3 is TGTGCCAGCAGCTTAGAGGCTCTGAGCCTAGCCAAAAACATTCAGTACTTC. It translates to CASSLEALSLAKNIQYF. The whole variable domain, remainder taken from reference TRBV7-2 and TRBJ2-4, is GAGVSQSPSNKVTEKGKDVELRCDPISGHTALYWYRQSLGQGLEFLIYFQGNSAPDKSGLPSDRFSAERTGGSVSTLTIQRTQQEDSAVYLCASSLEALSLAKNIQYFGAGTRLSVL.

This clone was seen a few times. V gene TRBV19 combines with J gene TRBJ1-2; 10 nucleotides match TRBD1. Trimming took 6 bases from V and 2 from J; bases not matched to a gene: 9. The germline V gene encodes CDR1 LNHDA and CDR2 SQIVND (reference sequence). This CDR3 contains 16 residues. Here the CDR3 DNA reads TGTGCCAGTAGACAGAAGACAGGGGGCACAAACTATGGCTACACCTTC. It translates to CASRQKTGGTNYGYTF.

The gene calls are TRBV18 and TRBJ1-4, with D possibly matching TRBD1 (6 bases). Germline CDR1 KGHSH, CDR2 LQKENI. Trimming took off 3 bases at V and 6 bases at J, with 14 bases between the two ends. The CDR3 runs 15 residues. The CDR3 loop reads CASSPNGGPDEKLFF. The CDR3 nucleotides read TGTGCCAGCTCACCGAACGGGGGGCCAGATGAAAAACTGTTTTTT.

The rearrangement joins TRBV19 to TRBJ2-5; D remains unclear. CDR1 and CDR2 (germline): LNHDA, SQIVND (reference sequence). V was clipped by 2 bases and J by 5 bases, with 9 bases between them. The CDR3 is 13 amino acids. DNA of the CDR3: TGTGCCAGTAGTATACCCCCTGGGGAGACCCAGTACTTC. This sequence encodes CASSIPPGETQYF.

This clone was seen only a few times. The sample holds other DNA sequences that translate to the same CDR3. This rearrangement joins TRBV7-9 to TRBJ1-4, with TRBD1 matching 9 bases. The germline gives CDR1 SEHNR, CDR2 FQNEAQ (reference sequence). The CDR3 contains 15 residues. V lost 5 bases, J lost 7 bases, and 8 bases stayed unmatched. DNA of the CDR3: TGTGCCAGCAGCCTTAGACAGGGGGGCCCTGAAAAACTGTTTTTT. Protein product: CASSLRQGGPEKLFF.